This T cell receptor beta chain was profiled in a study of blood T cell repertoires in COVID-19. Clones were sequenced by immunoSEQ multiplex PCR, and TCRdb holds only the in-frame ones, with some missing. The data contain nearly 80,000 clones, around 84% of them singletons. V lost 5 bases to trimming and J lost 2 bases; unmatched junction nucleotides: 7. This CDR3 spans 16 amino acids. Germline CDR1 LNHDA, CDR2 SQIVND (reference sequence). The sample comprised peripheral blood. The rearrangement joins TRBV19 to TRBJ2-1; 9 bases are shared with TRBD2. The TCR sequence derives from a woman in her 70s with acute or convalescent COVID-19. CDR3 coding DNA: TGTGCCAGTAGTCCACGAAGCGGGAGGACCTACAATGAGCAGTTCTTC. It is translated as CASSPRSGRTYNEQFF.